This TCR beta chain emerged from a study of CXCR3-negative and CXCR3-positive naive CD8 T cells. This CDR3 region has 12 residues. The germline gives CDR1 SGHDN, CDR2 FVKESK. Study results and limitations: Naive cells positive for CXCR3 carried more hydrophobic TRB CDR3s than CXCR3-negative ones. High diversity, comparable across both naive subsets, contrasted with much lower diversity in memory CD8+ cells.

Libraries of TRB cDNA were made by 5' RACE and carried UMIs. TCRdb reanalyzed the 5' RACE reads, giving one entry per CDR3 protein sequence and no DNA. The ten top clones account for around 0.41%, within a sample of about 130,000 distinct CDR3 sequences. In regard to this clonotype: The antigen is unknown.

Researchers reported sorting every CD8+ T cell subset in triplicate, around 300,000 cells per sort. The receptor's source is a human donor in good health. Some clones in this sample may be carry-over from other donors' samples. The sequencing sample was made of naive CXCR3+ CD8+ T cells from blood. Subset specified: CD45RO-CCR7+CD27+CD95- naive CD8+ T cells expressing CXCR3 (TNR3+). The rearrangement uses TRBV14 and TRBJ2-7. CDR3 region: CASSQYAYEQYF.